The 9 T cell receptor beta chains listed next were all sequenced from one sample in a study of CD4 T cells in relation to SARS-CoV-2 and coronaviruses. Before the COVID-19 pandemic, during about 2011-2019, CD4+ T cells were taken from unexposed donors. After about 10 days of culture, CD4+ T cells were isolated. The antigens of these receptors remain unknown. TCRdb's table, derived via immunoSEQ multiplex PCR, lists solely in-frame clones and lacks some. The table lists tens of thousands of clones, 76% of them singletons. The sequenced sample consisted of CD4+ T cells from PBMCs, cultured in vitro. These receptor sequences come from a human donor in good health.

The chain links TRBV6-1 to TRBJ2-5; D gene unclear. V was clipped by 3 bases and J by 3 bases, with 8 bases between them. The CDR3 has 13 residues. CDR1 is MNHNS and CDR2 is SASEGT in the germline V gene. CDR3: CASSEWQKETQYF. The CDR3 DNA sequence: TGTGCCAGCAGTGAGTGGCAGAAAGAGACCCAGTACTTC.

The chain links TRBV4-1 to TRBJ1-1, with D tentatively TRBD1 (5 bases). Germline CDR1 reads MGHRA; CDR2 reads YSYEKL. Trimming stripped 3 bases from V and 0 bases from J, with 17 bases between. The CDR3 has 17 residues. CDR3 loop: CASSHVRGTIMNTEAFF. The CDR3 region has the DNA TGCGCCAGCAGCCACGTTCGGGGGACTATAATGAACACTGAAGCTTTCTTT.

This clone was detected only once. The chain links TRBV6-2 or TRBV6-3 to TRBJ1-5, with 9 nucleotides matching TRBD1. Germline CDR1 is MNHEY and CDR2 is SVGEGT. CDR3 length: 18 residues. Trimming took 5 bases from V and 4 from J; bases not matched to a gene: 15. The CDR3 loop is CASSDPGQGITVNQPQHF. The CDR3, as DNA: TGTGCCAGCAGTGATCCGGGACAGGGAATTACCGTGAATCAGCCCCAGCATTTT.

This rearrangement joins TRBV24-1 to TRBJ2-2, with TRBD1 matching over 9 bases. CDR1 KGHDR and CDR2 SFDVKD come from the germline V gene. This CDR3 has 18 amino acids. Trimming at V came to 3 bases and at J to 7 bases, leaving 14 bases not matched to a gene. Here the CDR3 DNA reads TGTGCCACCAGTGATCGAGGGCGGGACAGGGATAAGGGCGGGGAGCTGTTTTTT. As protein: CATSDRGRDRDKGGELFF.

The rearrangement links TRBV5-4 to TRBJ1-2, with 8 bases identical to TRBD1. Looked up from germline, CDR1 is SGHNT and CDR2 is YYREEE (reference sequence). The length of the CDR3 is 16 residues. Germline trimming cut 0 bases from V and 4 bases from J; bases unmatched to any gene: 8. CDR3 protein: CASSLVSATGAYGYTF. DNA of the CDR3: TGTGCCAGCAGCTTGGTATCCGCGACAGGGGCCTATGGCTACACCTTC.

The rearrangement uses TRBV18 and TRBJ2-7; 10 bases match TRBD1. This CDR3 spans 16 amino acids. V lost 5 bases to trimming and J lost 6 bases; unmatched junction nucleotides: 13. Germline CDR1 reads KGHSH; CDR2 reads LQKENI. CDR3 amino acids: CASSVNPGQGTGEQYF. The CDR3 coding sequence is TGTGCCAGCTCAGTCAATCCGGGACAGGGGACAGGCGAGCAGTACTTC.

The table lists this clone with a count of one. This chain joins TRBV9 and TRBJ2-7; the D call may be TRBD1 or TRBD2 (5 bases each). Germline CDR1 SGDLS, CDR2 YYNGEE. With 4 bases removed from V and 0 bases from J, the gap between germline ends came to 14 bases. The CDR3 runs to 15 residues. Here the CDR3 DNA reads TGTGCCAGCAGCAGAGGGACCGAAATCTCCTACGAGCAGTACTTC. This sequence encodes CASSRGTEISYEQYF. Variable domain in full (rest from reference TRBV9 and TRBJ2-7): DSGVTQTPKHLITATGQRVTLRCSPRSGDLSVYWYQQSLDQGLQFLIQYYNGEERAKGNILERFSAQQFPDLHSELNLSSLELGDSALYFCASSRGTEISYEQYFGPGTRLTVT.

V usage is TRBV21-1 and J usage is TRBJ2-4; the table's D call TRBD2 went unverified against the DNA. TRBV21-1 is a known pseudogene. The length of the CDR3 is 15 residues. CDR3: CASERGEGAKNIQYF. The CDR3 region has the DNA TGTGCCAGCGAAAGAGGGGAGGGCGCCAAAAACATTCAGTACTTC.

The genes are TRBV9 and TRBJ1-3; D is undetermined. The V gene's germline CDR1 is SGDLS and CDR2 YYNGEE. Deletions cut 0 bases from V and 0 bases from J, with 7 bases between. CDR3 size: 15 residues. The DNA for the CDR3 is TGTGCCAGCAGCGTAGCTGTGAGCTCTGGAAACACCATATATTTT. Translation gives CASSVAVSSGNTIYF.